A selection of T cell receptor beta chains follows, all from one sample in a study of T cells in Graves' hyperthyroidism and ophthalmopathy. MiXCR, applied by TCRdb to the multiplex PCR reads, yields one record per CDR3 protein. The data contain approximately 720,000 distinct CDR3 sequences, approximately 19% of them seen just once; the ten biggest clones take up roughly 17%. Source material: blood. The receptors shown here come from a woman aged 50 to 60 with Graves' hyperthyroidism that later progressed to Graves' ophthalmopathy. The CDR3 runs from the conserved cysteine through the conserved F or W. The D gene is left open where the match is weak. A row's size may be missing; if present it is once, few, many or a size class.

D,size,V,J,CDR3,DNA
TRBD2,few,TRBV6-1,TRBJ2-1,CASSLLAGGLPGEQFF,TGTGCCAGCAGTTTATTAGCGGGGGGGTTACCAGGGGAGCAGTTCTTC
-,few,TRBV7-2,TRBJ2-3,CASSYDETSLRQYF,TGTGCCAGCAGCTACGACGAGACTAGTTTGAGGCAGTATTTT
TRBD2,many,TRBV20-1,TRBJ2-2,CSASRRGTYNTGELFF,TGCAGTGCTTCCAGGCGGGGGACCTATAACACCGGGGAGCTGTTTTTT
-,many,TRBV3-1,TRBJ2-7,CASSQGGLEQYF,TGTGCCAGCAGCCAAGGGGGGCTGGAGCAGTACTTC
TRBD2,many,TRBV29-1,TRBJ2-5,CSGGTSGEETQYF,TGCAGCGGCGGGACTAGCGGAGAAGAGACCCAGTACTTC
-,few,TRBV12-3/TRBV12-4,TRBJ1-5,CASSSQGSQPQHF,TGTGCCAGCAGTTCCCAGGGAAGTCAGCCCCAGCATTTT
-,-,TRBV9,TRBJ1-3,CASSVGPGDGNTIYF,TGTGCCAGCAGCGTAGGACCCGGGGACGGAAACACCATATATTTT
-,few,TRBV12-5,TRBJ2-2,CASANQHLPIANTGELFF,TGTGCTAGTGCCAATCAACACCTTCCCATCGCGAACACCGGGGAGCTGTTTTTT
-,few,TRBV5-1,TRBJ1-2,CASSPRGRPTNYGYTF,TGCGCCAGCAGCCCCCGGGGCCGACCAACTAACTATGGCTACACCTTC
TRBD1,-,TRBV6-2/TRBV6-3,TRBJ1-5,CASSYPDRGNQPQHF,TGTGCCAGCAGTTACCCTGACAGGGGGAATCAGCCCCAGCATTTT
TRBD2,many,TRBV18,TRBJ2-1,CASSPREDEQFF,TGTGCCAGCTCACCCCGGGAGGATGAGCAGTTCTTC
-,-,TRBV28,TRBJ2-5,CASSFLGGVETQYF,TGTGCCAGCAGCTTTTTGGGGGGCGTGGAGACCCAGTACTTC
TRBD1,-,TRBV5-1,TRBJ2-6,CASSLWDRGRAGANVLTF,TGCGCCAGCAGCTTGTGGGACAGGGGGCGAGCTGGGGCCAACGTCCTGACTTTC
-,-,TRBV30,TRBJ1-2,CAWSRPGTYGYTF,TGTGCCTGGAGTCGACCCGGGACATATGGCTACACCTTC
-,-,TRBV4-1,TRBJ1-1,CASSHAGLRDTEAFF,TGCGCCAGCAGCCACGCAGGGTTGCGCGACACTGAAGCTTTCTTT
-,many,TRBV3-1,TRBJ2-1,CASSQRLLRDNEQFF,TGTGCCAGCAGCCAACGGCTACTTCGCGACAATGAGCAGTTCTTC
-,-,TRBV6-1,TRBJ1-3,CASSSLDSVSGNTIYF,TGTGCCAGCAGTTCCCTAGACAGCGTCTCTGGAAACACCATATATTTT
TRBD2,-,TRBV9,TRBJ2-1,CASSSRVAGGGNEQFF,TGTGCCAGCAGCTCCCGGGTAGCGGGGGGGGGAAATGAGCAGTTCTTC
-,-,TRBV27,TRBJ1-2,CASSARALLTDGYTF,TGTGCCAGCAGTGCAAGGGCACTTCTCACGGATGGCTACACCTTC
-,many,TRBV3-1,TRBJ2-3,CASSLGVVAETDTQYF,TGTGCCAGCAGCCTTGGAGTCGTAGCGGAGACAGATACGCAGTATTTT